The present T cell receptor beta chain was sequenced within a study of blood T cell repertoires in COVID-19. Study as a whole: COVID-19 samples from acute and convalescent phases originated in the United States, Italy and Spain. In each case, the material was cDNA or gDNA derived from T cells, B-cell-depleted T cells, or PBMCs.

The CDR3 length is 14 residues. V was pared by 3 bases and J by 2 bases, with 0 bases of the junction left unmatched. CDR1 SGDLS and CDR2 YYNGEE come from the germline V gene. Source study methods: Reference gene primer amplification gave nucleated cell count estimates. Measured with immunoSEQ multiplex PCR; TCRdb has only the in-frame clones, and not every one. D and trimming come from the DNA, and the V and J calls and clone size come from that table. Here the sample spans 35,000 to 45,000 clones, about nine tenths being singletons. The specimen was peripheral blood. This TCR was sampled from a man in his 60s with acute or convalescent COVID-19. The genes are TRBV9 and TRBJ2-7; TRBD2 aligns across 12 bases. The CDR3 DNA reads TGTGCCAGCAGCGCTAGCGGGAGGGCCTACGAGCAGTACTTC. It yields the protein CASSASGRAYEQYF.